The 29 T cell receptor beta chains below were found in one sample sequenced in a study of T cell changes during pregnancy in multiple sclerosis. Generated by immunoSEQ multiplex PCR, the TCRdb table keeps only in-frame clones and is missing some. The sample contains some 87,000 clones, approximately 92% of which appear only once. The sample was peripheral blood, taken in the first trimester of pregnancy. The receptor set was obtained from a female donor with multiple sclerosis, enrolled in a pregnancy study.

In the case of this clone: A junction end diverges from the germline sequence, so it may reflect a read error. The gene calls are TRBV27 and TRBJ2-2; D is possibly TRBD2 (7 bases). CDR3 length: 17 amino acids. Germline CDR1 MNHEY, CDR2 SMNVEV (reference sequence). CDR3 in DNA: TGTGCCAGCAGAGGGGGGGTCGGGAGAGGTAACACCGGGGGGCTGTTTTTT. Its translation: CASRGGVGRGNTGGLFF.

DNA of the CDR3: TGCGCCAGCAGCCTCATACCGGGACGGGGGAACTATGGCTACACCTTC. It translates to CASSLIPGRGNYGYTF. The gene calls are TRBV4-1 and TRBJ1-2; D possibly corresponds to TRBD1 (5 bases). The ends were cut back, 4 bases at V and 2 bases at J, with 17 bases in the middle. The CDR3 loop spans 16 amino acids. Germline V CDR1 and CDR2: MGHRA, YSYEKL.

In nucleotides, the CDR3 is TGCAGCGTTGAAGAAGGCAGGGCCATCGAGCAGTACTTC. Its protein is CSVEEGRAIEQYF. The chain employs TRBV29-1 and TRBJ2-7; possible D gene TRBD1, 5 bases. Germline lookup yields CDR1 SQVTM and CDR2 ANQGSEA. The germline V and J ends were trimmed by 0 bases and 6 bases, with 12 bases remaining between them. The CDR3 is 13 amino acids.

This sequence joins TRBV27 and TRBJ2-3; 9 bases fit TRBD2. The CDR3 has 15 amino acids. After removal of 5 bases from V and 1 base from J, the junction contained 4 bases not matched to a gene. Germline CDR1 reads MNHEY; CDR2 reads SMNVEV (reference sequence). DNA of the CDR3: TGTGCCAGCAGTCAAAAGCGGGGGGGCACAGATACGCAGTATTTT. The encoded protein is CASSQKRGGTDTQYF.

The chain uses TRBV5-1 and TRBJ2-1, with 8 bases aligning to TRBD2. This CDR3 is 17 amino acids long. From germline, CDR1 is SGHRS and CDR2 YFSETQ. Trimming cost V 5 bases and J 0 bases; bases outside gene matches: 10. CDR3 sequence (DNA): TGCGCCAGCAGTCGTCAGTGGAGCGGGAGCTCCTACAATGAGCAGTTCTTC. It specifies CASSRQWSGSSYNEQFF.

The chain combines TRBV10-2 with TRBJ1-2, with 9 bases lining up with TRBD1. The CDR3 is made up of 13 amino acids. The ends lost 2 bases at V and 13 bases at J; junction bases unmatched: 8. The germline V gene encodes CDR1 WSHSY and CDR2 SAAADI. The CDR3 region has the DNA TGCGCCAGCAGTGAGATACAGGGGGCCGATTGCACCTTC. As protein: CASSEIQGADCTF.

CDR3 residues: CASSPQEDSTDTQYF. The DNA for the CDR3 is TGTGCCAGCAGCCCGCAGGAAGACAGCACAGATACGCAGTATTTT. The rearrangement uses TRBV7-8 and TRBJ2-3; D is uncertain. The length of the CDR3 is 15 residues. The germline gives CDR1 SGHVS, CDR2 FQNEAQ. V lost 5 bases and J lost 0, with 12 bases in between.

V usage is TRBV2 and J usage is TRBJ2-7; 7 positions match TRBD2. This CDR3 is 14 amino acids long. Germline loops: CDR1 SNHLY, CDR2 FYNNEI. The ends lost 4 bases at V and 0 bases at J; junction bases unmatched: 3. Written as DNA, the CDR3 is TGTGCCAGCAGTGGGGGCGGGAGCTCCTACGAGCAGTACTTC. Protein sequence: CASSGGGSSYEQYF.

The genes are TRBV19 and TRBJ1-1, with 10 bases lining up with TRBD1. There are 15 residues in the CDR3. CDR1 and CDR2 from the germline V gene are LNHDA and SQIVND (reference sequence). V shed 6 bases and J 8 bases; nucleotides not matched to a gene: 12. The DNA of the CDR3 is TGTGCCAGTAGGCCTCCTCCCGGGACAGGGGCCGAAGCTTTCTTT. Its translation: CASRPPPGTGAEAFF. The variable domain in full, with the rest retrieved from reference TRBV19 and TRBJ1-1, is DGGITQSPKYLFRKEGQNVTLSCEQNLNHDAMYWYRQDPGQGLRLIYYSQIVNDFQKGDIAEGYSVSREKKESFPLTVTSAQKNPTAFYLCASRPPPGTGAEAFFGQGTRLTVV.

The chain joins TRBV5-1 to TRBJ2-3; 7 nucleotides match TRBD1. This CDR3 contains 14 residues. V shed 4 bases, J shed 4 bases, and the junction held 6 bases outside the gene matches. The V gene's germline CDR1 is SGHRS and CDR2 YFSETQ. The CDR3 reads CASSPDRPPDTQYF. The CDR3 bases are TGCGCCAGCAGCCCGGACAGGCCGCCAGATACGCAGTATTTT.

V usage is TRBV7-8 and J usage is TRBJ1-1, with D perhaps TRBD1 (5 bases). The germline CDR1 and CDR2 sequences are SGHVS and FQNEAQ. This CDR3 region has 18 residues. V lost 4 bases and J lost 0, with 21 bases in between. CDR3 nucleotides: TGTGCCAGCAGCTCCCTAATAGACAGCCCCTATTTGAACACTGAAGCTTTCTTT. Protein product: CASSSLIDSPYLNTEAFF.

The J gene is TRBJ2-3, the V gene TRBV28; tentative D call: TRBD1 (5 bases). V shed 3 bases and J shed 0 bases, with 7 bases lying between them. Germline CDR1 is MDHEN and CDR2 is SYDVKM. CDR3 size: 14 residues. In DNA, the CDR3 is TGTGCCAGCAGTTTCCAGGGTAGCACAGATACGCAGTATTTT. This gives the protein CASSFQGSTDTQYF.

The J gene is TRBJ1-2, the V gene TRBV28, with D unresolved. V dropped 3 bases and J dropped 8 bases, with 19 bases sitting between them. This CDR3 is 15 amino acids long. Looked up from germline, CDR1 is MDHEN and CDR2 is SYDVKM. CDR3 residues: CASSFSGPSRWGYTF. Here the CDR3 DNA reads TGTGCCAGCAGTTTCTCTGGCCCCTCCCGATGGGGCTACACCTTC.

The V call is TRBV7-2, the J call TRBJ2-1; 8 nucleotides match TRBD2. J gave up 2 bases and V 3 bases, and 12 bases lay outside the gene matches. This CDR3 spans 18 amino acids. The germline gives CDR1 SGHTA, CDR2 FQGNSA. CDR3 DNA sequence: TGTGCCAGCAGCTTCGACCGCGTAAGCGGGAGTACCTACAATGAGCAGTTCTTC. It is translated as CASSFDRVSGSTYNEQFF.

This chain connects TRBV7-9 to TRBJ2-5; 7 bases are a match to TRBD1. The CDR3 consists of 15 residues. The V segment lost 4 bases and the J segment 3 bases; nucleotides outside the gene matches: 8. Germline V lookup: CDR1 SEHNR, CDR2 FQNEAQ (reference sequence). The CDR3 bases are TGTGCCAGCAGCTCCTTCGGGACAGTTAAAGAGACCCAGTACTTC. It codes for CASSSFGTVKETQYF. Together with reference TRBV7-9 and TRBJ2-5, the CDR3 gives the full variable domain: DTGVSQNPRHKITKRGQNVTFRCDPISEHNRLYWYRQTLGQGPEFLTYFQNEAQLEKSRLLSDRFSAERPKGSFSTLEIQRTEQGDSAMYLCASSSFGTVKETQYFGPGTRLLVL.

V gene TRBV27 combines with J gene TRBJ2-1; 8 nucleotides agree with TRBD2. Germline CDR1 is MNHEY and CDR2 is SMNVEV (reference sequence). V shed 5 bases, J shed 5 bases, and the junction held 11 bases outside the gene matches. The CDR3 extends over 16 amino acids. The CDR3 nucleotides read TGTGCCAGCAGTCTAAGAGTTAGCGGGACTAACAATGAGCAGTTCTTC. Protein: CASSLRVSGTNNEQFF.

The rearrangement uses TRBV29-1 and TRBJ2-7; possible D gene TRBD2, 6 bases. The CDR3 loop spans 14 amino acids. Per germline, CDR1 SQVTM and CDR2 ANQGSEA. Deletions cut 4 bases from V and 1 base from J, with 14 bases between. Written as DNA, the CDR3 is TGCAGCGTTGTGTCCGGGAGACGATCCTACGAGCAGTACTTC. Amino acid sequence: CSVVSGRRSYEQYF.

This CDR3 is CASSADRNEQFF. In DNA, the CDR3 is TGTGCCAGCAGCGCCGACAGAAATGAGCAGTTCTTC. This chain joins TRBV9 and TRBJ2-1; the D gene is possibly TRBD1 (5 bases). CDR1 and CDR2 from the germline V gene are SGDLS and YYNGEE. Trimming took 3 bases from V and 7 from J, leaving 8 bases between them. The CDR3 has 12 amino acids.

The V gene is TRBV6-1, the J gene TRBJ1-2; 9 bases are shared with TRBD1. The germline V gene encodes CDR1 MNHNS and CDR2 SASEGT. The V segment lost 0 bases and the J segment 4 bases; nucleotides outside the gene matches: 3. This CDR3 spans 15 amino acids. DNA of the CDR3: TGTGCCAGCAGTGAAGCTCACAGGGGGCTCTATGGCTACACCTTC. Its protein is CASSEAHRGLYGYTF.

J is TRBJ1-2 and V is TRBV2; no clear D gene. V was shortened by 7 bases and J by 2 bases, with 14 bases between the two germline ends. The CDR3 length is 14 residues. Germline CDR1 and CDR2: SNHLY and FYNNEI. CDR3 coding DNA: TGTGCCAGCAAAGGTGCAGGAACCAACTATGGCTACACCTTC. This sequence encodes CASKGAGTNYGYTF.

The V call is TRBV6-6, the J call TRBJ2-5, with D possibly TRBD1 on 6 matching bases. V was pared by 5 bases and J by 2 bases, with 12 bases between. CDR3 size: 14 residues. The germline V gene encodes CDR1 MNHNY and CDR2 SVGAGI (reference sequence). CDR3 bases: TGTGCCAGCAGTAGGGGGAGAGGACAAGAGACCCAGTACTTC. This translates into CASSRGRGQETQYF.

The V gene is TRBV5-1, the J gene TRBJ2-5, with D hard to call. Trimming pared 1 base from V and 3 bases from J, leaving 10 bases between. The length of the CDR3 is 14 residues. Germline V gene data show CDR1 as SGHRS and CDR2 as YFSETQ. This CDR3 is CASSLRRYEETQYF. In nucleotides, the CDR3 is TGCGCCAGCAGCTTGAGGCGGTACGAAGAGACCCAGTACTTC.

The genes are TRBV27 and TRBJ2-6, with a tentative D call TRBD1 (5 bases). Trimming removed 5 bases from V and 1 base from J, with 6 bases in between. Looked up from germline, CDR1 is MNHEY and CDR2 is SMNVEV (reference sequence). This CDR3 spans 14 amino acids. CDR3 nucleotide sequence: TGTGCCAGCAGTCGACAGTCTGGGGCCAACGTCCTGACTTTC. It encodes CASSRQSGANVLTF. The entire variable domain, with the rest obtained from reference TRBV27 and TRBJ2-6, is as follows: EAQVTQNPRYLITVTGKKLTVTCSQNMNHEYMSWYRQDPGLGLRQIYYSMNVEVTDKGDVPEGYKVSRKEKRNFPLILESPSPNQTSLYFCASSRQSGANVLTFGAGSRLTVL.

This chain uses TRBV7-6 with TRBJ2-7; 12 nucleotides align to TRBD2. There are 15 residues in the CDR3. V shed 5 bases and J 3 bases; nucleotides not matched to a gene: 5. Germline-derived CDR1 and CDR2 are SGHVS and FNYEAQ. The CDR3 region is CASSPTSGSFYEQYF. CDR3 DNA sequence: TGTGCCAGCAGCCCGACTAGCGGGAGTTTCTACGAGCAGTACTTC.

The chain combines TRBV7-2 with TRBJ2-4; 8 bases match TRBD2. The CDR3 runs to 15 residues. Per the germline V gene, CDR1 is SGHTA and CDR2 is FQGNSA. With 4 bases clipped from V and 1 base from J, the junction kept 3 bases outside the gene matches. CDR3 protein: CASSYSGIAKNIQYF. The CDR3 DNA follows: TGTGCCAGCAGCTATAGCGGGATCGCCAAAAACATTCAGTACTTC.

The chain couples TRBV30 to TRBJ2-7; 10 positions agree with TRBD2. The ends lost 0 bases at V and 4 bases at J; junction bases unmatched: 3. Germline CDR1 reads GTSNPN; CDR2 reads SVGIG (reference sequence). There are 14 residues in the CDR3. The CDR3 region is CAWSVLSGRYEQYF. The CDR3 region has the DNA TGTGCCTGGAGTGTACTTAGCGGGAGGTACGAGCAGTACTTC. Full variable domain (rest looked up from reference TRBV30 and TRBJ2-7): SQTIHQWPATLVQPVGSPLSLECTVEGTSNPNLYWYRQAAGRGLQLLFYSVGIGQISSEVPQNLSASRPQDRQFILSSKKLLLSDSGFYLCAWSVLSGRYEQYFGPGTRLTVT.

This chain joins TRBV5-4 and TRBJ1-4; possible D gene TRBD1, 6 bases. V was pared by 0 bases and J by 3 bases, with 9 bases between. There are 15 residues in the CDR3. Germline CDR1 and CDR2: SGHNT and YYREEE (reference sequence). The CDR3 reads CASSLEWGPNEKLFF. CDR3 DNA sequence: TGTGCCAGCAGCTTGGAGTGGGGGCCTAATGAAAAACTGTTTTTT. Together with reference TRBV5-4 and TRBJ1-4, the CDR3 gives the full variable domain: ETGVTQSPTHLIKTRGQQVTLRCSSQSGHNTVSWYQQALGQGPQFIFQYYREEENGRGNFPPRFSGLQFPNYSSELNVNALELDDSALYLCASSLEWGPNEKLFFGSGTQLSVL.

The chain is built from TRBV25-1 and TRBJ2-1; 10 nucleotides line up with TRBD2. Germline CDR1 is MGHDK and CDR2 is SYGVNS. The CDR3 is made up of 14 amino acids. Trimming removed 5 bases from V and 14 bases from J; junction bases left unmatched: 12. Here the CDR3 reads CASSQTAASGSKFF. CDR3 bases: TGTGCCAGCAGTCAGACCGCGGCTAGCGGGAGTAAGTTCTTC.

The chain couples TRBV19 to TRBJ1-5, with D possibly being TRBD1 (5 bases). This CDR3 region has 14 residues. Per germline, CDR1 LNHDA and CDR2 SQIVND (reference sequence). Trimming pared 3 bases from V and 4 bases from J, leaving 10 bases between. The CDR3 is CASSMAGNNQPQHF. For the CDR3, the DNA is TGTGCCAGTAGTATGGCAGGGAATAATCAGCCCCAGCATTTT.